Below are 9 T cell receptor beta chains sequenced from a single sample in a study of human T cells and chemical hapten exposure. TCRdb re-called the RACE reads with MiXCR, one entry per CDR3 protein. The table includes about 100,000 distinct CDR3 sequences, more than 9.5% detected once. Time point: patch test 2, 6 weeks after DPC sensitization. Treatment denoted: therapeutic diphenylcyclopropenone sensitization with weekly scalp DPC. This sample comprised whole blood, obtained in connection with sensitization to the hapten diphenylcyclopropenone (DPC). The receptor source for this set is a woman aged 40 to 55 with alopecia areata. Some clones in this sample may be carry-over from other donors' samples.

This clonotype was observed many times. The rearrangement uses TRBV12-3 or TRBV12-4 and TRBJ2-6, with D unclear. V lost 5 bases to trimming and J lost 0 bases, with 8 bases between them. CDR3 length equals 15 residues. The CDR3 loop reads CASSGGRSGANVLTF. In DNA, the CDR3 is TGTGCCAGCAGTGGCGGTCGCTCTGGGGCCAACGTCCTGACTTTC.

The chain links TRBV5-4 to TRBJ2-1, with 11 bases fitting TRBD2. With 4 bases clipped from V and 14 bases from J, the junction kept 14 bases outside the gene matches. Germline CDR1 and CDR2: SGHNT and YYREEE (reference sequence). There are 15 residues in the CDR3. The CDR3 reads CASSQRGINSGGEFF. Here the CDR3 DNA reads TGTGCCAGCAGCCAACGAGGGATAAATAGCGGGGGGGAGTTCTTC.

This clonotype was picked up a small number of times. The CDR3 bases are TGCAGTGCTAGGGCCGAGAGTGAGCAGTTCTTC. The encoded protein is CSARAESEQFF. The V and J genes are TRBV20-1 and TRBJ2-1; D not certain. This CDR3 spans 11 amino acids. Between the trimmed V and J ends, which lost 3 bases and 9 bases, there was a span of 9 bases. Germline V lookup: CDR1 DFQATT, CDR2 SNEGSKA (reference sequence).

This clonotype was recorded many times. This chain links TRBV6-2 or TRBV6-3 with TRBJ2-5; D tentatively reads TRBD1 or TRBD2 (5 bases each). The CDR3 loop spans 13 amino acids. V was trimmed by 8 bases and J by 7 bases, leaving 17 bases between them. CDR1 and CDR2 (germline): MNHEY, SVGEGT. The CDR3: CASGDGGTTTQYF. The DNA for the CDR3 is TGTGCCAGCGGGGATGGGGGAACAACGACCCAGTACTTC.

V is TRBV18 and J is TRBJ1-3; D is undetermined. V gave up 3 bases and J gave up 4 bases, with 16 bases separating them. From germline, CDR1 is KGHSH and CDR2 LQKENI. The CDR3 spans 16 residues. The DNA of the CDR3 is TGTGCCAGCTCACCCCTTCGTGAAGCACAGGGAAACACCATATATTTT. As protein: CASSPLREAQGNTIYF.

This clonotype has a count of ten or more. The V and J genes are TRBV20-1 and TRBJ1-6; D gene uncertain. V was shortened by 5 bases and J by 7 bases, with 18 bases between the two germline ends. This CDR3 is 15 amino acids long. From germline, CDR1 is DFQATT and CDR2 SNEGSKA (reference sequence). The CDR3, as DNA: TGCAGTGCTCCCGCCGACCGGCCAGGCAATTCACCCCTCCACTTT. Translated: CSAPADRPGNSPLHF.

The chain joins TRBV5-1 to TRBJ2-5; 10 bases match TRBD2. The CDR3 totals 17 residues. Germline V lookup: CDR1 SGHRS, CDR2 YFSETQ. After removal of 4 bases from V and 2 bases from J, the junction contained 11 bases not matched to a gene. CDR3 in amino acids: CASSPGGASGSQETQYF. In DNA, the CDR3 is TGCGCCAGCAGCCCAGGCGGGGCTAGCGGGAGTCAAGAGACCCAGTACTTC.

V gene TRBV7-2 combines with J gene TRBJ1-4; 10 nucleotides line up with TRBD1. The ends lost 4 bases at V and 4 bases at J; junction bases unmatched: 6. Per germline, CDR1 SGHTA and CDR2 FQGNSA. The CDR3 is made up of 16 amino acids. The CDR3 region has the DNA TGTGCCAGCAGCTCGATGGGGACAGGGGTTAATGAAAAACTGTTTTTT. It translates to CASSSMGTGVNEKLFF.

The J gene is TRBJ2-2, the V gene TRBV24-1, with TRBD1 matching over 12 bases. Germline loops: CDR1 KGHDR, CDR2 SFDVKD. The CDR3 totals 19 residues. The J segment lost 3 bases and the V segment lost 0 bases, leaving 7 bases of the junction unmatched. CDR3 in amino acids: CATSDLRRGTGGYTGELFF. The CDR3 DNA follows: TGTGCCACCAGTGATTTGCGGCGCGGGACAGGGGGCTACACCGGGGAGCTGTTTTTT.